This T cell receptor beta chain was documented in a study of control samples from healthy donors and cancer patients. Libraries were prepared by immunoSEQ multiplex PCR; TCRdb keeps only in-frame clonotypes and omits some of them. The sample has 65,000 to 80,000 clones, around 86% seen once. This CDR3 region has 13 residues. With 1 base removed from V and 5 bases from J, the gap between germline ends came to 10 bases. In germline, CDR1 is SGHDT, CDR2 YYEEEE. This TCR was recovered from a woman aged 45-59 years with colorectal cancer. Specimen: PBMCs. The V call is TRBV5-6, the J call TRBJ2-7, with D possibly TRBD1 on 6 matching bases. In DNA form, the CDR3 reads TGTGCCAGCAGCTTGACAGGGTCCAACGAGCAGTACGTC. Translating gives CASSLTGSNEQYV.